This T cell receptor (beta chain) was captured in a study of regulatory T cells in long-lasting Graves disease. Time point denoted: newly diagnosed GD, antithyroid drugs for less than 3 months. Researchers made the TCR library from RNA that was extracted from PBMCs. The patients included were those that came from an endocrinology department in Xi'an, China. This clonotype was recorded many times. The antigen remains undetermined. Study findings and constraints: Sharing of public clonotypes was greater in persistent patients (roughly 2,600) than in new patients (roughly 1,000). Patients with persistent Graves' had lower TCR diversity than newly diagnosed patients.

The germline CDR1 and CDR2 sequences are DFQATT and SNEGSKA (reference sequence). Between the trimmed V and J ends, which lost 1 base and 1 base, there was a span of 7 bases. CDR3 length equals 14 residues. Arm-PCR of CDR3 regions and iRepertoire HTBI primers were the basis on which TCR beta libraries were built. Authors' analysis steps: Looking across samples, the authors found 62 TRBV and 13 to 15 TRBJ segments. One entry per CDR3 protein, called by TCRdb with MiXCR from the multiplex PCR reads. TCRdb, not the original authors, processed these V and J calls. Of roughly 380,000 distinct CDR3 sequences in the sample, about a sixth were seen once.

The rearrangement links TRBV20-1 to TRBJ2-2; D remains unclear. The sample was peripheral blood mononuclear cells (PBMCs), taken at new diagnosis, from a patient treated with antithyroid drugs. This TCR came from a female donor with Graves disease. DNA of the CDR3: TGCAGTGCTAGAGGACGGCTGAACACCGGGGAGCTGTTTTTT. This codes for CSARGRLNTGELFF.